Presented here are 10 T cell receptor beta chains from one specimen sequenced in a study of blood T cell repertoires in COVID-19. Sequencing was performed with immunoSEQ multiplex PCR; in TCRdb, only in-frame clones are kept and a portion is missing. The sample holds 85,000 to 100,000 clones, 85% to 90% seen once. Specimen: peripheral blood. These receptors were collected from a man over 45 with COVID-19, enrolled during active disease.

V gene TRBV5-4 combines with J gene TRBJ1-6, with unresolved D. This CDR3 is 14 amino acids long. Per germline, CDR1 SGHNT and CDR2 YYREEE (reference sequence). Trimming left V 2 bases short and J 8 bases short, with 11 bases between. The CDR3 region is CASSFTQRDSPLHF. CDR3 DNA sequence: TGTGCCAGCAGCTTCACCCAGCGTGATTCACCCCTCCACTTT.

The rearrangement uses TRBV9 and TRBJ1-5; D is perhaps TRBD1 (5 bases). CDR3 length: 14 residues. Trimming pared 2 bases from V and 2 bases from J, leaving 8 bases between. Per the germline V gene, CDR1 is SGDLS and CDR2 is YYNGEE. CDR3 in amino acids: CASSVGGGNQPQHF. The CDR3 region has the DNA TGTGCCAGCAGCGTGGGAGGGGGCAATCAGCCCCAGCATTTT.

This clone was found a few times. The genes are TRBV11-2 and TRBJ1-2; D ambiguous. The ends were cut back, 1 base at V and 6 bases at J, with 9 bases in the middle. The CDR3 is made up of 13 amino acids. CDR1 and CDR2 from the germline V gene are SGHAT and FQNNGV. CDR3 sequence reads: CASSLGTGNGYTF. DNA of the CDR3: TGTGCCAGCAGCTTAGGCACGGGTAATGGCTACACCTTC.

The V call is TRBV2, the J call TRBJ1-1; D unresolved. Between the trimmed V and J ends, which lost 4 bases and 5 bases, there was a span of 14 bases. The CDR3 loop spans 14 amino acids. Germline lookup yields CDR1 SNHLY and CDR2 FYNNEI. Here the CDR3 DNA reads TGTGCCAGCAGTGTTGAGGGAGCGAGGACTGAAGCTTTCTTT. Residues: CASSVEGARTEAFF.

The J gene is TRBJ2-3, the V gene TRBV2, with D hard to call. V was pared by 4 bases and J by 3 bases, with 8 bases between. This CDR3 is built from 13 residues. Germline CDR1 SNHLY, CDR2 FYNNEI. The CDR3 loop is CASSVTRTDTQYF. CDR3 DNA: TGTGCCAGCAGTGTAACCAGGACAGATACGCAGTATTTT.

V gene TRBV9 combines with J gene TRBJ2-1, with 14 bases that match TRBD2. Losses at the gene ends were 4 bases for V and 4 bases for J; bases not matched to a gene: 7. Per the germline V gene, CDR1 is SGDLS and CDR2 is YYNGEE. The CDR3 consists of 17 residues. CDR3 amino acids: CASSPQGLAGEYNEQFF. CDR3 bases: TGTGCCAGCAGCCCCCAGGGACTAGCGGGGGAGTACAATGAGCAGTTCTTC.

The rearrangement uses TRBV3-1 (or the pseudogene TRBV3-2) and TRBJ1-2; 7 bases agree with TRBD1. Germline V gives CDR1 LGHDT, CDR2 YNNKEL (reference sequence). The CDR3 totals 15 residues. The trim removed 4 bases at V and 8 bases at J, leaving 13 bases unmatched. The CDR3 loop reads CASSLDRKVLGGYTF. The CDR3 coding sequence is TGTGCCAGCAGCCTGGACAGGAAGGTCCTTGGGGGCTACACCTTC.

The CDR3, as DNA: TGTGCCTGGAGTCCAGGGCACAATTCACCCCTCCACTTT. The encoded protein is CAWSPGHNSPLHF. This chain joins TRBV30 and TRBJ1-6, with D maybe TRBD1 (5 bases). Germline lookup yields CDR1 GTSNPN and CDR2 SVGIG (reference sequence). V was clipped by 2 bases and J by 7 bases, with 9 bases between them. The CDR3 is 13 residues long.

CDR3 nucleotides: TGTGCCAGCAGCCATTTAGCGGGGGGGCCCACCGGGGAGCTGTTTTTT. Amino acid sequence: CASSHLAGGPTGELFF. The V gene is TRBV14, the J gene TRBJ2-2; 11 bases agree with TRBD2. Germline assignment: CDR1 SGHDN and CDR2 FVKESK. V dropped 3 bases and J dropped 4; count of bases not matched to a gene: 4. The CDR3 covers 16 residues. Full variable domain (outside the CDR3, taken from reference TRBV14 and TRBJ2-2): EAGVTQFPSHSVIEKGQTVTLRCDPISGHDNLYWYRRVMGKEIKFLLHFVKESKQDESGMPNNRFLAERTGGTYSTLKVQPAELEDSGVYFCASSHLAGGPTGELFFGEGSRLTVL.

The rearrangement uses TRBV4-1 and TRBJ1-4; TRBD1 matches 7 bases. Trimming took 1 base from V and 7 from J; bases not matched to a gene: 6. This CDR3 comprises 15 residues. The V gene's germline CDR1 is MGHRA and CDR2 YSYEKL. Here the CDR3 reads CASSQAGQGGEKLFF. DNA for the CDR3: TGCGCCAGCAGCCAAGCGGGCCAGGGGGGTGAAAAACTGTTTTTT.